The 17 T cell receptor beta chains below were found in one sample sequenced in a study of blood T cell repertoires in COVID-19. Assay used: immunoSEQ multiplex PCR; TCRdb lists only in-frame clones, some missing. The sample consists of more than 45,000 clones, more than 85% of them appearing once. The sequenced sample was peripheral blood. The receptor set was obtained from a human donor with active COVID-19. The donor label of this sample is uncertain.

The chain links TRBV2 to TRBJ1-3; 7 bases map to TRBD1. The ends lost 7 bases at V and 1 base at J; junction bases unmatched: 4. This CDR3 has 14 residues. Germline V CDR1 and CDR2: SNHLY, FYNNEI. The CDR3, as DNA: TGTGCCAGCAAGGGACAGACTTCTGGAAACACCATATATTTT. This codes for CASKGQTSGNTIYF.

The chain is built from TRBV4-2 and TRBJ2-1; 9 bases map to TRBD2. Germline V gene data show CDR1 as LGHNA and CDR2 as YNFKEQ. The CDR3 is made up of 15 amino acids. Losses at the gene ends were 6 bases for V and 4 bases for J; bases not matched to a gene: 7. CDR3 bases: TGTGCCAGCAGTAAGAGCGGGGGGCTTTACAATGAGCAGTTCTTC. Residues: CASSKSGGLYNEQFF.

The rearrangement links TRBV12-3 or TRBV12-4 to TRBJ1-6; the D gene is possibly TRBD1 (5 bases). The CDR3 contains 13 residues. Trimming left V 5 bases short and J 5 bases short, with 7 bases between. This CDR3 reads CASSLRDNSPLHF. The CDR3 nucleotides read TGTGCCAGCAGTCTCAGGGATAATTCACCCCTCCACTTT.

The CDR3 is CASSQDGRVEAFF. Written as DNA, the CDR3 is TGTGCCAGCAGCCAAGATGGGAGGGTCGAAGCTTTCTTT. The chain has TRBV14 and TRBJ1-1, with D hard to call. The V end was cut by 0 bases, the J end by 8 bases, with 10 bases between. The CDR3 runs to 13 residues. Per the germline V gene, CDR1 is SGHDN and CDR2 is FVKESK. Drawing the rest from reference TRBV14 and TRBJ1-1, the complete variable domain is EAGVTQFPSHSVIEKGQTVTLRCDPISGHDNLYWYRRVMGKEIKFLLHFVKESKQDESGMPNNRFLAERTGGTYSTLKVQPAELEDSGVYFCASSQDGRVEAFFGQGTRLTVV.

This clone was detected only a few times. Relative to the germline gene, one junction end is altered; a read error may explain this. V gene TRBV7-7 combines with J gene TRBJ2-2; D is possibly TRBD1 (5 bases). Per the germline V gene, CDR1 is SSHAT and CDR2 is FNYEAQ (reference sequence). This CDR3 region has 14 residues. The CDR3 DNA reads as TGTGCTAGCAGCTTCGGACAGAACACCGGGGAGCTGTTTTTT. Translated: CASSFGQNTGELFF. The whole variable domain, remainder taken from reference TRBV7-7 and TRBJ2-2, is GAGVSQSPRYKVTKRGQDVTLRCDPISSHATLYWYQQALGQGPEFLTYFNYEAQPDKSGLPSDRFSAERPEGSISTLTIQRTEQRDSAMYRCASSFGQNTGELFFGEGSRLTVL.

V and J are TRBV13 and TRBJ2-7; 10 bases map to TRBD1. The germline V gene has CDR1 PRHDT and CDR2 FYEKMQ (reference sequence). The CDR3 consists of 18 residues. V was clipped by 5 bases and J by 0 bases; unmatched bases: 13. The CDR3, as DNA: TGTGCCAGCAGCCCCCGGTATAAGGGACAGGGGAGCTCCTACGAGCAGTACTTC. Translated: CASSPRYKGQGSSYEQYF. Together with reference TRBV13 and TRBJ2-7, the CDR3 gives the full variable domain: AAGVIQSPRHLIKEKRETATLKCYPIPRHDTVYWYQQGPGQDPQFLISFYEKMQSDKGSIPDRFSAQQFSDYHSELNMSSLELGDSALYFCASSPRYKGQGSSYEQYFGPGTRLTVT.

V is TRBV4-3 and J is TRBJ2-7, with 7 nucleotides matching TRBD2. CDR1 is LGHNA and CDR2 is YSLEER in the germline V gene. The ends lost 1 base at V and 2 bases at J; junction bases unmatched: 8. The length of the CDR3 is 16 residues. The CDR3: CASSQGGGLGAYEQYF. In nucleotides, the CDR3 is TGCGCCAGCAGCCAAGGGGGAGGGCTTGGGGCCTACGAGCAGTACTTC.

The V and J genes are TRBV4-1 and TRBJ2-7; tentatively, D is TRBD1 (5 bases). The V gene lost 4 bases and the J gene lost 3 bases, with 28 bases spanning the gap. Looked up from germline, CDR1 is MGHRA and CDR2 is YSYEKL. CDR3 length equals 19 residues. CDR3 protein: CASSPPPSEGVRLSYEQYF. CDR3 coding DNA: TGCGCCAGCAGCCCGCCCCCATCGGAAGGGGTACGGTTGAGCTACGAGCAGTACTTC.

As DNA, the CDR3 is TGTGCCAGCAGCGGCCGGGACAGGGTAGGGTACGAGCAGTACTTC. Its translation: CASSGRDRVGYEQYF. The chain has TRBV7-2 and TRBJ2-7, with 9 bases lining up with TRBD1. Germline values: CDR1 SGHTA, CDR2 FQGNSA. This CDR3 is built from 15 residues. J lost 4 bases, V lost 5 bases, and 9 bases had no gene match. The whole variable domain, filled in from reference TRBV7-2 and TRBJ2-7, reads GAGVSQSPSNKVTEKGKDVELRCDPISGHTALYWYRQSLGQGLEFLIYFQGNSAPDKSGLPSDRFSAERTGGSVSTLTIQRTQQEDSAVYLCASSGRDRVGYEQYFGPGTRLTVT.

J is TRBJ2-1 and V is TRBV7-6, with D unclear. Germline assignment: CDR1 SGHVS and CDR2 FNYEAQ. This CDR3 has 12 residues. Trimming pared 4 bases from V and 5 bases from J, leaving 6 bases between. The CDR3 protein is CASSSTDNEQFF. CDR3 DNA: TGTGCCAGCAGCTCCACAGACAATGAGCAGTTCTTC. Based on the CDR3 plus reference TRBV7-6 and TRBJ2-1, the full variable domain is GAGVSQSPRYKVTKRGQDVALRCDPISGHVSLYWYRQALGQGPEFLTYFNYEAQQDKSGLPNDRFSAERPEGSISTLTIQRTEQRDSAMYRCASSSTDNEQFFGPGTRLTVL.

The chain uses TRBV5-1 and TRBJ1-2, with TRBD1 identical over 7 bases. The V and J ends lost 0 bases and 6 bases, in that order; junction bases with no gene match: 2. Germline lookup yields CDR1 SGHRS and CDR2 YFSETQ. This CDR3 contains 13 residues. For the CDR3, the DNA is TGCGCCAGCAGCTTGGGACAGGGAAATGGCTACACCTTC. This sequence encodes CASSLGQGNGYTF.

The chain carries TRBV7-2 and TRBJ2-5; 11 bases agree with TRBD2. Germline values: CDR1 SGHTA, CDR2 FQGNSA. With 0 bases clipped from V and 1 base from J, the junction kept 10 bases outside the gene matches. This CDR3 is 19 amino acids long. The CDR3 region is CASSLAIWSSGGRQETQYF. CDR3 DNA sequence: TGTGCCAGCAGCTTAGCTATTTGGTCTAGCGGGGGGCGCCAAGAGACCCAGTACTTC. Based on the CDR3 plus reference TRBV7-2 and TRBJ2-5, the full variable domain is GAGVSQSPSNKVTEKGKDVELRCDPISGHTALYWYRQSLGQGLEFLIYFQGNSAPDKSGLPSDRFSAERTGGSVSTLTIQRTQQEDSAVYLCASSLAIWSSGGRQETQYFGPGTRLLVL.

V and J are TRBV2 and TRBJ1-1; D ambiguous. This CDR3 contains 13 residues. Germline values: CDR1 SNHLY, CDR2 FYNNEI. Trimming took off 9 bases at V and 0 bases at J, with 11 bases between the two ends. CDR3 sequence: CASRNLMNTEAFF. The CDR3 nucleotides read TGTGCCAGTAGAAACCTAATGAACACTGAAGCTTTCTTT. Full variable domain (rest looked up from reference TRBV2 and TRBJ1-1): EPEVTQTPSHQVTQMGQEVILRCVPISNHLYFYWYRQILGQKVEFLVSFYNNEISEKSEIFDDQFSVERPDGSNFTLKIRSTKLEDSAMYFCASRNLMNTEAFFGQGTRLTVV.

CDR3 in amino acids: CASSSSTVSLEKLFF. The CDR3 DNA is TGTGCCAGCAGTTCCTCGACAGTCAGCCTTGAAAAACTGTTTTTT. The chain uses TRBV27 and TRBJ1-4; the D gene is possibly TRBD1 (5 bases). With 4 bases removed from V and 7 bases from J, the gap between germline ends came to 16 bases. The V gene's germline CDR1 is MNHEY and CDR2 SMNVEV (reference sequence). This CDR3 is 15 amino acids long.

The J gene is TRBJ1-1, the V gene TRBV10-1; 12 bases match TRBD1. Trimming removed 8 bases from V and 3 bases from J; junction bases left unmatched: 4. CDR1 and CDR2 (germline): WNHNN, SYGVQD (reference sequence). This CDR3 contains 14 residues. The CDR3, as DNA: TGCGCCAGCCGGGACAGGGGGCTTCACACTGAAGCTTTCTTT. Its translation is CASRDRGLHTEAFF.

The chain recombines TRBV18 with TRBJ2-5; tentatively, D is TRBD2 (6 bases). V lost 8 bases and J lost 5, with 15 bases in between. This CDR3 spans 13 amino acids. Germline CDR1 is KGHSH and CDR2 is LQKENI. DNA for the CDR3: TGTGCCAGCCGTACCGGGACTCGGGAGACCCAGTACTTC. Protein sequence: CASRTGTRETQYF. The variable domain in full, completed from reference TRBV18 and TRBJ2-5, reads NAGVMQNPRHLVRRRGQEARLRCSPMKGHSHVYWYRQLPEEGLKFMVYLQKENIIDESGMPKERFSAEFPKEGPSILRIQQVVRGDSAAYFCASRTGTRETQYFGPGTRLLVL.

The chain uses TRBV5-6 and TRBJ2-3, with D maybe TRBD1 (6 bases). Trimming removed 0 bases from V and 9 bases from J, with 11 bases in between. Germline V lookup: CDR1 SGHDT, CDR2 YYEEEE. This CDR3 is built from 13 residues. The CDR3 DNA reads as TGTGCCAGCAGCTTGGCAGGGGCCGCGACGCAGTATTTT. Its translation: CASSLAGAATQYF.